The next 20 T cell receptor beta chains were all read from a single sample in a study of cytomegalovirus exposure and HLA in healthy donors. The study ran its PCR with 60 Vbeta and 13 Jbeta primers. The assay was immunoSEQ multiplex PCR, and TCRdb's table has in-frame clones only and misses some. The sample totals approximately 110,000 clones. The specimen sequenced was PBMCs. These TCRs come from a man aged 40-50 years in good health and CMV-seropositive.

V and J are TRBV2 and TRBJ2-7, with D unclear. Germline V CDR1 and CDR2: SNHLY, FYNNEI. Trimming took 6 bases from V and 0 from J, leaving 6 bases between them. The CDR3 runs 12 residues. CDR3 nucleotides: TGTGCCAGCAGCTTCTCCTCCTACGAGCAGTACTTC. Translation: CASSFSSYEQYF.

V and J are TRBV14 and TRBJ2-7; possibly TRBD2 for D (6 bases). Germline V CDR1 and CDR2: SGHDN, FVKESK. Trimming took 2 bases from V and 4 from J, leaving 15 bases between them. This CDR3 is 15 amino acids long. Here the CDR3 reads CASSQLGGRSYEQYF. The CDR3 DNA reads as TGTGCCAGCAGCCAATTGGGGGGTCGGTCTTACGAGCAGTACTTC.

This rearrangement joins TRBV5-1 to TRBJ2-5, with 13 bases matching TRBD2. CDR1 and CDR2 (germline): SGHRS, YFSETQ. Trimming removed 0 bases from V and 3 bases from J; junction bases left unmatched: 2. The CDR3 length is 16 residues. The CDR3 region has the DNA TGCGCCAGCAGCTTGGGGGGACTAGCGGGAAAAGAGACCCAGTACTTC. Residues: CASSLGGLAGKETQYF.

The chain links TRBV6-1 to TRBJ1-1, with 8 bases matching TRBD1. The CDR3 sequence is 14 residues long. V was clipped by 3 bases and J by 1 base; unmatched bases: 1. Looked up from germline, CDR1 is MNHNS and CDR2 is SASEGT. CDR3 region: CASSDDRGNTEAFF. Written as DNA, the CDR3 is TGTGCCAGCAGTGATGACAGGGGGAACACTGAAGCTTTCTTT.

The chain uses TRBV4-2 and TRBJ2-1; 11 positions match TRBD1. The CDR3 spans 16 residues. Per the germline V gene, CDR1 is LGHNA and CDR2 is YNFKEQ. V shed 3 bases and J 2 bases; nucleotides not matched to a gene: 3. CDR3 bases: TGTGCCAGCAGCCATCCGGGACAGGGGGCCTACAATGAGCAGTTCTTC. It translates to CASSHPGQGAYNEQFF.

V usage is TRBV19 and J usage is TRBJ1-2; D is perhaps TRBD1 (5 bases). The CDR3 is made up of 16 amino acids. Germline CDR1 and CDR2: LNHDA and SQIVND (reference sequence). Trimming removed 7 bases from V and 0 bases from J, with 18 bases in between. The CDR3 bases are TGTGCCAGTACTAGGGGATACGGGTGGACTAACTATGGCTACACCTTC. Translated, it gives CASTRGYGWTNYGYTF.

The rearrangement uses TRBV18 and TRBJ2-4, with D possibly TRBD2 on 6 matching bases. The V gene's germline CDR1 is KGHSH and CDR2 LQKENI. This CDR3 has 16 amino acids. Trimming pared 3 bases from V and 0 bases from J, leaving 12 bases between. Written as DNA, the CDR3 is TGTGCCAGCTCACCCAATTCGGGAGTAGCCAAAAACATTCAGTACTTC. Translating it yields CASSPNSGVAKNIQYF.

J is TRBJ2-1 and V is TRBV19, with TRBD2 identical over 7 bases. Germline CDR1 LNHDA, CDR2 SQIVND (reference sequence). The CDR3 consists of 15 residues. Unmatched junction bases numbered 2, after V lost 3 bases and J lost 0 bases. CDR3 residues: CASSIGGGSYNEQFF. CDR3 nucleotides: TGTGCCAGTAGTATCGGCGGGGGCTCCTACAATGAGCAGTTCTTC.

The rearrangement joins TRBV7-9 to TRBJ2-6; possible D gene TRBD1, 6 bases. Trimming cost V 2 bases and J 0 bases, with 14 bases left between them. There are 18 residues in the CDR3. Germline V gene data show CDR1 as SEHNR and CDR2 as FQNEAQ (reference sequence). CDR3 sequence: CASSLLAGASSGANVLTF. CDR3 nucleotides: TGTGCCAGCAGCTTACTGGCAGGGGCTAGCTCTGGGGCCAACGTCCTGACTTTC.

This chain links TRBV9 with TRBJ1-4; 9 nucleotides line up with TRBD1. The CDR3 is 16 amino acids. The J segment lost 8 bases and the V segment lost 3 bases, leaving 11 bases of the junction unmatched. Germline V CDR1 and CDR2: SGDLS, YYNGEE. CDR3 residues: CASSGGPGQGGEKLFF. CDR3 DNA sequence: TGTGCCAGCAGCGGCGGACCGGGACAGGGAGGGGAAAAACTGTTTTTT.

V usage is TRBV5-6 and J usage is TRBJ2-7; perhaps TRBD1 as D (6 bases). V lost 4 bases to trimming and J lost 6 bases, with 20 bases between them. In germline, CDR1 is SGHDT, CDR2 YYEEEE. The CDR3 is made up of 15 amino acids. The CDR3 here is CASSQTGLSPFEQYF. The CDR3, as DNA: TGTGCCAGCAGCCAGACAGGACTTAGCCCTTTCGAGCAGTACTTC.

Here the CDR3 reads CAIRILAGETDTQYF. CDR3 sequence (DNA): TGTGCCATCAGGATACTAGCGGGAGAGACAGATACGCAGTATTTT. This chain links TRBV10-3 with TRBJ2-3, with 11 bases that match TRBD2. The CDR3 extends over 15 amino acids. Per germline, CDR1 ENHRY and CDR2 SYGVKD. The J segment lost 3 bases and the V segment lost 6 bases, leaving 5 bases of the junction unmatched.

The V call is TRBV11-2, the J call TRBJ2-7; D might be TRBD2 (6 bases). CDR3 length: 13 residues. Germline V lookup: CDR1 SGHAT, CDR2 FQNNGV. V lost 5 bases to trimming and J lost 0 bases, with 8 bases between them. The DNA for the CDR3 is TGTGCCAGCAGCGTTAGCGGCTCCTACGAGCAGTACTTC. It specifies CASSVSGSYEQYF.

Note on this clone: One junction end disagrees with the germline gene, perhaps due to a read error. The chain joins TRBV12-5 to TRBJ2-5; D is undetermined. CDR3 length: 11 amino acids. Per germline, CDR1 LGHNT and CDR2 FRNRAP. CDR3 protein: CASGYQETQYF. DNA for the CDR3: TGTGCTAGTGGTTACCAGGAGACCCAGTACTTC.

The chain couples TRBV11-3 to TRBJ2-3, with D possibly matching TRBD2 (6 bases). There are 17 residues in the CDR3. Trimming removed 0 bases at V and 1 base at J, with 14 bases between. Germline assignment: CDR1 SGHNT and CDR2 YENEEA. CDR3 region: CASSLDLTGSGTDTQYF. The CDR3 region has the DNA TGTGCCAGCAGCTTAGATCTAACCGGGAGCGGCACAGATACGCAGTATTTT. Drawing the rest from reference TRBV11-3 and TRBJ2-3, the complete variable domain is EAGVVQSPRYKIIEKKQPVAFWCNPISGHNTLYWYLQNLGQGPELLIRYENEEAVDDSQLPKDRFSAERLKGVDSTLKIQPAELGDSAVYLCASSLDLTGSGTDTQYFGPGTRLTVL.

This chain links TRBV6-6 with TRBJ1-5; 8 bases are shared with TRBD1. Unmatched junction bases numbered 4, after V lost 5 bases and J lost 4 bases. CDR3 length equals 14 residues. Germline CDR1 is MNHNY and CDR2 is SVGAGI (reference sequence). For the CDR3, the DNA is TGTGCCAGCAGTGGACAGGGACGTAATCAGCCCCAGCATTTT. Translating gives CASSGQGRNQPQHF.

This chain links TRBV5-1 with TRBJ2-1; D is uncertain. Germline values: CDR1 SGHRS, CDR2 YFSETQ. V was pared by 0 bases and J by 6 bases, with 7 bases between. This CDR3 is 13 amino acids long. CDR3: CASSLGYTNEQFF. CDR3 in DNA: TGCGCCAGCAGCTTGGGTTACACCAATGAGCAGTTCTTC.

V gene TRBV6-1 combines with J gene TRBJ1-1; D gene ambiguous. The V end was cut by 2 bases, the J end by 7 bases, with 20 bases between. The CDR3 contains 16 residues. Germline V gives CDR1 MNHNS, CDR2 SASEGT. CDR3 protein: CASSELVRLLSGEAFF. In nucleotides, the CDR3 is TGTGCCAGCAGTGAATTAGTTCGACTCCTCTCGGGTGAAGCTTTCTTT.

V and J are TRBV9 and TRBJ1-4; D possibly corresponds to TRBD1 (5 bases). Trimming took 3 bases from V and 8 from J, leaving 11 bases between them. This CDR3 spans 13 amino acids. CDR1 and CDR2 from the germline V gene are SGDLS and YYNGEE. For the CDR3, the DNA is TGTGCCAGCAGCGCGACGACAGCAGAAAAACTGTTTTTT. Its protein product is CASSATTAEKLFF.

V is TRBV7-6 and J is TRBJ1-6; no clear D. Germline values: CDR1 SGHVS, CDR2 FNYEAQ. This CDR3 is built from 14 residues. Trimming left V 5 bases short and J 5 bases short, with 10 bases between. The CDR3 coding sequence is TGTGCCAGCAGCCTTAGTCACGATAATTCACCCCTCCACTTT. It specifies CASSLSHDNSPLHF.